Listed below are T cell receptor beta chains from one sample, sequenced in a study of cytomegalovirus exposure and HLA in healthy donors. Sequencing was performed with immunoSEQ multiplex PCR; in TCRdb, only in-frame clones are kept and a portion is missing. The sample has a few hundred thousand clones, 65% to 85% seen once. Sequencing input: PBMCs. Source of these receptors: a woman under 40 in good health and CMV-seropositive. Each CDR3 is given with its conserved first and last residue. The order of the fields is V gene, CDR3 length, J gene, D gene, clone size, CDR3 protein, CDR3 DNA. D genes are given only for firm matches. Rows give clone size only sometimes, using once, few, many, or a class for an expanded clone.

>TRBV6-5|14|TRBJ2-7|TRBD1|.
CASTPGQEPYEQYF
TGTGCCAGCACCCCAGGACAGGAACCTTACGAGCAGTACTTC
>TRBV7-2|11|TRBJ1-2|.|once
CASSFYDSYTF
TGTGCCAGCAGCTTCTACGACAGCTACACCTTC
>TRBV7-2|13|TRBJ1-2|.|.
CASSSGPRGGYTF
TGTGCCAGCAGCTCAGGGCCCCGAGGAGGCTACACCTTC
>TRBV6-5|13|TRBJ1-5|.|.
CASSSVSNQPQHF
TGTGCCAGCAGTTCCGTGAGCAATCAGCCCCAGCATTTT
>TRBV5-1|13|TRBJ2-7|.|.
CASSSRTDYEQYF
TGCGCCAGCAGCTCTCGGACAGACTACGAGCAGTACTTC
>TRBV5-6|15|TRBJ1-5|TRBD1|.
CASSFDRGVNQPQHF
TGTGCCAGCAGCTTCGACAGGGGTGTTAATCAGCCCCAGCATTTT
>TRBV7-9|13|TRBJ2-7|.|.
CASSARDSHEQYF
TGTGCCAGCAGCGCCCGGGACTCCCACGAGCAGTACTTC
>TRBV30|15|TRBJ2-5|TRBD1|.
CAWTLQGFGFETQYF
TGTGCCTGGACCTTACAGGGGTTCGGATTTGAGACCCAGTACTTC
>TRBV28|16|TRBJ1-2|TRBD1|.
CASRPRLQGGNYGYTF
TGTGCCAGCAGGCCCCGACTACAGGGGGGAAACTATGGCTACACCTTC
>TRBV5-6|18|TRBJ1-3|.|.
CASSLQGRATLSGNTIYF
TGTGCCAGCAGCTTGCAGGGGAGAGCCACTCTCTCTGGAAACACCATATATTTT
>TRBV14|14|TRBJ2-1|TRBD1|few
CASSSPGTGNEQFF
TGTGCCAGCAGCTCCCCCGGGACAGGGAATGAGCAGTTCTTC
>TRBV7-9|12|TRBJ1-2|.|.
CASSSSLYGYTF
TGTGCCAGCAGCTCGAGTCTTTATGGCTACACCTTC
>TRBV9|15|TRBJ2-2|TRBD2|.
CASSPLAENTGELFF
TGTGCCAGCAGCCCCCTAGCGGAGAACACCGGGGAGCTGTTTTTT
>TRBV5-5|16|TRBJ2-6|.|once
CASSSLGRVGANVLTF
TGTGCCAGCAGCTCCTTGGGACGGGTTGGGGCCAACGTCCTGACTTTC
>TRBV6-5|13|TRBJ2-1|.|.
CASSWRRANEQFF
TGTGCCAGCAGTTGGCGGAGGGCCAATGAGCAGTTCTTC
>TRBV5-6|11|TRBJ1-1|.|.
CASSLYTEAFF
TGTGCCAGCAGCTTGTATACTGAAGCTTTCTTT
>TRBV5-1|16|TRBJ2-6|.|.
CASRLVGSSGANVLTF
TGCGCCAGCAGGTTGGTGGGGAGCTCTGGGGCCAACGTCCTGACTTTC
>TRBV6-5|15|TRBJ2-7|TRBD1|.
CASNPGQGPFYEQYF
TGTGCCAGCAACCCGGGACAGGGACCCTTCTACGAGCAGTACTTC
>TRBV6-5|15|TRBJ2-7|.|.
CASSYTRDGFYEQYF
TGTGCCAGCAGTTACACCCGGGACGGATTCTACGAGCAGTACTTC
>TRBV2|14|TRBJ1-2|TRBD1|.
CASRGTGGPYGYTF
TGTGCCAGCAGGGGGACAGGGGGCCCCTATGGCTACACCTTC
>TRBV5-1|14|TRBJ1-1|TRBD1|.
CASSWTGEGTEAFF
TGCGCCAGCAGCTGGACAGGGGAGGGCACTGAAGCTTTCTTT